These 19 T cell receptor beta chains share one sample of origin, sequenced in a study of CD8 T cell repertoires and HIV-1 epitope variants. Their cognate antigens are unknown. Assay used: immunoSEQ multiplex PCR; TCRdb lists only in-frame clones, some missing. The sample has about 6,100 clones; approximately 67% are singletons. Sequenced sample: cultured CD8+ T cells derived from PBMCs. The receptors originated from a male donor with HIV.

This clone is medium-sized within its sample. The chain recombines TRBV19 with TRBJ2-7, with TRBD2 identical over 10 bases. There are 19 residues in the CDR3. V shed 5 bases, J shed 1 base, and the junction held 17 bases outside the gene matches. Germline loops: CDR1 LNHDA, CDR2 SQIVND (reference sequence). CDR3 coding DNA: TGTGCCAGTAGTCCTCCTAGCGGGGGCCATCTCTTTAATTCCTACGAGCAGTACTTC. It specifies CASSPPSGGHLFNSYEQYF. The complete variable domain, with remaining parts taken from reference TRBV19 and TRBJ2-7, reads DGGITQSPKYLFRKEGQNVTLSCEQNLNHDAMYWYRQDPGQGLRLIYYSQIVNDFQKGDIAEGYSVSREKKESFPLTVTSAQKNPTAFYLCASSPPSGGHLFNSYEQYFGPGTRLTVT.

The V and J genes are TRBV7-3 and TRBJ2-1; the D gene is possibly TRBD2 (6 bases). The CDR3 loop spans 16 amino acids. With 1 base removed from V and 0 bases from J, the gap between germline ends came to 10 bases. Germline V gives CDR1 SGHTA, CDR2 FQGTGA. Here the CDR3 reads CASSLMAGSSYNEQFF. CDR3 sequence (DNA): TGTGCCAGCAGCTTAATGGCGGGGTCCTCCTACAATGAGCAGTTCTTC.

This clone has more than one count but fewer than ten. This sequence joins TRBV6-6 and TRBJ1-1; no firm D call. Germline CDR1 MNHNY, CDR2 SVGAGI (reference sequence). CDR3 size: 13 residues. Trimming shortened V by 6 bases and J by 1 base, and 9 bases separated the two germline ends. CDR3 region: CASRENGNTEAFF. DNA for the CDR3: TGTGCCAGCAGGGAAAATGGGAACACTGAAGCTTTCTTT.

The V and J genes are TRBV7-2 and TRBJ1-5, with D possibly TRBD1 on 5 matching bases. This CDR3 spans 15 amino acids. Trimming removed 3 bases from V and 0 bases from J, with 9 bases in between. The germline gives CDR1 SGHTA, CDR2 FQGNSA. CDR3: CASSLTVYSNQPQHF. The CDR3 bases are TGTGCCAGCAGCTTGACAGTCTATAGCAATCAGCCCCAGCATTTT.

In DNA, the CDR3 is TGTGCCAGCAGAGGAGGCAGGGGAACGGTCTACGAGCAGTACTTC. Encoded protein: CASRGGRGTVYEQYF. V and J are TRBV5-4 and TRBJ2-7; D is possibly TRBD1 (6 bases). The CDR3 loop spans 15 amino acids. V was shortened by 5 bases and J by 3 bases, with 18 bases between the two germline ends. Germline values: CDR1 SGHNT, CDR2 YYREEE (reference sequence).

V gene TRBV7-9 combines with J gene TRBJ2-1; a possible D gene is TRBD2 (6 bases). CDR1 SEHNR and CDR2 FQNEAQ come from the germline V gene (reference sequence). This CDR3 is 12 amino acids long. V dropped 5 bases and J dropped 9 bases, with 11 bases sitting between them. CDR3 sequence reads: CASSPTGGEQFF. Here the CDR3 DNA reads TGTGCCAGCAGCCCCACCGGGGGTGAGCAGTTCTTC.

CDR3 in amino acids: CASSVRTSWDGYTF. The CDR3 nucleotides read TGTGCCAGCAGTGTTCGGACGTCTTGGGATGGCTACACCTTC. This rearrangement joins TRBV6-1 to TRBJ1-2; no clear D gene. This CDR3 has 14 amino acids. Trimming removed 4 bases at V and 6 bases at J, with 15 bases between. The germline CDR1 and CDR2 sequences are MNHNS and SASEGT.

The CDR3 DNA follows: TGTGCCAGCAGCTTTCGGGGGGACTATGGCTACACCTTC. Encoded protein: CASSFRGDYGYTF. The V and J genes are TRBV5-4 and TRBJ1-2, with TRBD1 as a possible D gene (5 bases). CDR3 length: 13 amino acids. Trimming removed 2 bases from V and 3 bases from J, with 8 bases in between. Germline CDR1 is SGHNT and CDR2 is YYREEE (reference sequence).

The rearrangement uses TRBV6-5 and TRBJ2-2, with a tentative D call TRBD2 (6 bases). Germline CDR1 and CDR2: MNHEY and SVGAGI. The ends were cut back, 9 bases at V and 2 bases at J, with 16 bases in the middle. The CDR3 covers 15 residues. The CDR3 coding sequence is TGTGCCAGTAGGTTGTCGGACTATAACACCGGGGAGCTGTTTTTT. It yields the protein CASRLSDYNTGELFF.

The rearrangement uses TRBV6-5 and TRBJ2-5, with a weak D call TRBD2 (5 bases). The CDR3 totals 16 residues. V was shortened by 3 bases and J by 1 base, with 15 bases between the two germline ends. In germline, CDR1 is MNHEY, CDR2 SVGAGI. CDR3 sequence: CASSYSQGRFQETQYF. CDR3 DNA sequence: TGTGCCAGCAGTTATAGCCAAGGGAGATTCCAAGAGACCCAGTACTTC.

J is TRBJ1-2 and V is TRBV5-6; D remains unclear. This CDR3 comprises 15 residues. Germline V gives CDR1 SGHDT, CDR2 YYEEEE. The V end lost 0 bases, the J end lost 4 bases, and 13 bases lay between the germline ends. CDR3 nucleotide sequence: TGTGCCAGCAGCTTGGTGCACCGGGCCACCTATGGCTACACCTTC. It yields the protein CASSLVHRATYGYTF.

This chain connects TRBV29-1 to TRBJ2-2; 8 bases fit TRBD2. Per the germline V gene, CDR1 is SQVTM and CDR2 is ANQGSEA. After removal of 6 bases from V and 6 bases from J, the junction contained 3 bases not matched to a gene. This CDR3 is 12 amino acids long. CDR3 protein: CSVAGGPGELFF. In DNA form, the CDR3 reads TGCAGCGTGGCGGGAGGACCCGGGGAGCTGTTTTTT.

The V call is TRBV6-6, the J call TRBJ2-2, with D unresolved. The germline V gene has CDR1 MNHNY and CDR2 SVGAGI (reference sequence). There are 13 residues in the CDR3. V lost 2 bases and J lost 6, with 7 bases in between. The CDR3 region has the DNA TGTGCCAGCAGTTACGAAAGGGCCGGGGAGCTGTTTTTT. Residues: CASSYERAGELFF.

The chain couples TRBV4-2 to TRBJ2-7; TRBD1 aligns across 7 bases. The ends lost 5 bases at V and 7 bases at J; junction bases unmatched: 11. The CDR3 spans 14 residues. Germline V CDR1 and CDR2: LGHNA, YNFKEQ. The CDR3 nucleotides read TGTGCCAGCAGCTTGGGACAGTACCTTCGTGAGCAGTACTTC. Protein: CASSLGQYLREQYF.

The chain joins TRBV19 to TRBJ2-1; 7 nucleotides align to TRBD1. Germline V CDR1 and CDR2: LNHDA, SQIVND (reference sequence). V trimming: 6 bases; J trimming: 0 bases; junction bases outside the gene matches: 5. This CDR3 contains 15 residues. This chain's CDR3 is CASSSSGGSYNEQFF. CDR3 nucleotide sequence: TGTGCCAGTAGCTCGTCAGGGGGCTCCTACAATGAGCAGTTCTTC.

This clone is a singleton in its sample. This chain uses TRBV7-9 with TRBJ1-3; TRBD1 aligns across 9 bases. Germline CDR1 SEHNR, CDR2 FQNEAQ (reference sequence). The CDR3 loop spans 15 amino acids. The V segment lost 0 bases and the J segment 4 bases; nucleotides outside the gene matches: 1. This chain's CDR3 is CASSLAGTGGNTIYF. CDR3 coding DNA: TGTGCCAGCAGCTTAGCTGGGACAGGGGGAAACACCATATATTTT.

J is TRBJ2-5 and V is TRBV30, with D possibly matching TRBD1 (6 bases). The ends were cut back, 1 base at V and 4 bases at J, with 10 bases in the middle. CDR3 size: 13 residues. Germline CDR1 is GTSNPN and CDR2 is SVGIG (reference sequence). CDR3 in amino acids: CAWSGTVRETQYF. The CDR3 DNA sequence: TGTGCCTGGAGTGGGACAGTTCGAGAGACCCAGTACTTC.

This clone was picked up a small number of times. V and J are TRBV11-3 and TRBJ2-1; D not resolved. CDR3 length equals 13 residues. V dropped 6 bases and J dropped 4 bases, with 10 bases sitting between them. Germline V gives CDR1 SGHNT, CDR2 YENEEA. The CDR3 bases are TGTGCCAGCAGTTTCCGGTCGTACAATGAGCAGTTCTTC. The encoded protein is CASSFRSYNEQFF. Full variable domain (missing parts from reference TRBV11-3 and TRBJ2-1): EAGVVQSPRYKIIEKKQPVAFWCNPISGHNTLYWYLQNLGQGPELLIRYENEEAVDDSQLPKDRFSAERLKGVDSTLKIQPAELGDSAVYLCASSFRSYNEQFFGPGTRLTVL.

V is TRBV5-6 and J is TRBJ2-2; unclear D gene. CDR3 size: 16 residues. The germline V gene has CDR1 SGHDT and CDR2 YYEEEE. Between the trimmed V and J ends, which lost 3 bases and 1 base, there was a span of 13 bases. The CDR3 sequence is CASSSWTRENTGELFF. CDR3 nucleotide sequence: TGTGCCAGCAGCTCCTGGACCAGAGAGAACACCGGGGAGCTGTTTTTT.